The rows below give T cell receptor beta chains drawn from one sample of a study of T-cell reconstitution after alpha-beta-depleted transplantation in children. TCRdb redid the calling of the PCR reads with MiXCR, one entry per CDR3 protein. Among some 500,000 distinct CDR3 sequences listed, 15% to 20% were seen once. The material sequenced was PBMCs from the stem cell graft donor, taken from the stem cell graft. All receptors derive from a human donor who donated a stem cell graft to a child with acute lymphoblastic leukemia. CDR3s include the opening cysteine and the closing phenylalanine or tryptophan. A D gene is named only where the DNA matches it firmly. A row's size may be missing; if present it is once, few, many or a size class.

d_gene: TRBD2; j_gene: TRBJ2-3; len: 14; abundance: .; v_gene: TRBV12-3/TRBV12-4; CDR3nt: TGTGCCAGCACCGGGGGGGCCAGCACAGATACGCAGTATTTT; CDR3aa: CASTGGASTDTQYF
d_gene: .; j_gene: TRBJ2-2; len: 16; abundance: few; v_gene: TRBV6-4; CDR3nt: TGTGCCAGCAGTGACCCGGGGGCAGCTAACACCGGGGAGCTGTTTTTT; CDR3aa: CASSDPGAANTGELFF
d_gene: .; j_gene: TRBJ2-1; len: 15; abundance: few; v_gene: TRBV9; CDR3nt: TGTGCCAGCAGCGTAGAACCGGGAGCCGCCAATGAGCAGTTCTTC; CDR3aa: CASSVEPGAANEQFF
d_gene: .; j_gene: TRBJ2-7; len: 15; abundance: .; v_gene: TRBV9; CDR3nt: TGTGCCAGCAGCGTGTATGGGCAGACCGCCTACGAGCAGTACTTC; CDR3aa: CASSVYGQTAYEQYF
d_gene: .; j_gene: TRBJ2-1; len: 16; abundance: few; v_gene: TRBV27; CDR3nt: TGTGCCAGCTACCTAGGGGGGGAAGCGGTCTACAATGAGCAGTTCTTC; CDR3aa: CASYLGGEAVYNEQFF
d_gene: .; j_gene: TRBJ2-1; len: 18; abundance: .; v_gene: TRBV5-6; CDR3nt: TGTGCCAGCAGCTTGAGAGGTCTTAACCTCCCCTCCTACAATGAGCAGTTCTTC; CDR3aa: CASSLRGLNLPSYNEQFF
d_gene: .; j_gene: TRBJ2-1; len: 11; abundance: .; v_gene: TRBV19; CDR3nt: TGTGCCAGTAGTATAGGCAATGAGCAGTTCTTC; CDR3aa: CASSIGNEQFF
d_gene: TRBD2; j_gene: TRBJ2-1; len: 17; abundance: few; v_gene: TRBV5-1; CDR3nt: TGCGCCAGCAGCTTGAAGTTCAAGCGGGAGGATCCCAATGAGCAGTTCTTC; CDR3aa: CASSLKFKREDPNEQFF
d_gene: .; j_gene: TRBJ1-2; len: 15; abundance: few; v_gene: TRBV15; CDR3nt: TGTGCCACCAGCAGACCTCCAGGGGCTTTTTATGGCTACACCTTC; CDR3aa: CATSRPPGAFYGYTF
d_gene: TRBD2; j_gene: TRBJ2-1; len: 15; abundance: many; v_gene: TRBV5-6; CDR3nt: TGTGCCAGCAGCTGGGGACTAGCGGGAGTCAATGAGCAGTTCTTC; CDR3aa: CASSWGLAGVNEQFF
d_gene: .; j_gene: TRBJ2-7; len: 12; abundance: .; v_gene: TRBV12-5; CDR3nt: TGTGCTAGTGGTTCGGTTTCCTACGAGCAGTACTTC; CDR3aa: CASGSVSYEQYF
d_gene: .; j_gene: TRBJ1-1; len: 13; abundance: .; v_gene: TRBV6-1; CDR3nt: TGTGCCAGCAAAGGACTCCTGAACACTGAAGCTTTCTTT; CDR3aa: CASKGLLNTEAFF
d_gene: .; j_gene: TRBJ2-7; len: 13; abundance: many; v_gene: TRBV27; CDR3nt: TGTGCCAGCAGTTTATATAGGGACTACGAGCAGTACTTC; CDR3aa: CASSLYRDYEQYF
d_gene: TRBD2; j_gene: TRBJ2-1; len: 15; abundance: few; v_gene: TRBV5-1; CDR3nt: TGCGCCAGCAGCTTAGCGGGAGGGCCCCCCAATGAGCAGTTCTTC; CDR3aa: CASSLAGGPPNEQFF
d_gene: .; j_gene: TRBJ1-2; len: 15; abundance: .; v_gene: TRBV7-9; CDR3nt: TGTGCCAGCAGCCCCCTCCCCGCACTCGTATATGGCTACACCTTC; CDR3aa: CASSPLPALVYGYTF
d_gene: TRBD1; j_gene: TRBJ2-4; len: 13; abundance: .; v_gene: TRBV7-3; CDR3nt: TGTGCCAGCAGCTCGACAGGGGAAAACATTCAGTACTTC; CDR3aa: CASSSTGENIQYF
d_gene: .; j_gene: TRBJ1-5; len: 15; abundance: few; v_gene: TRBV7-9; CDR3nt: TGTGCCAGCAGCTTAGATGCAGGGAGGGATCAGCCCCAGCATTTT; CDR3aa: CASSLDAGRDQPQHF
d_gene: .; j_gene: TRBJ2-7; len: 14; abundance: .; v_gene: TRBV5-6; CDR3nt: TGTGCCAGCAGCACCGGACTACGACCGTACGAGCAGTACTTC; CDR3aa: CASSTGLRPYEQYF
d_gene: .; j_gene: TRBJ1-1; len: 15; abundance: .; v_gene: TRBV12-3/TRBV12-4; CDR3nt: TGTGCCAGCACCCTTGCCGTCCTCAGGGACACTGAAGCTTTCTTT; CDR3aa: CASTLAVLRDTEAFF
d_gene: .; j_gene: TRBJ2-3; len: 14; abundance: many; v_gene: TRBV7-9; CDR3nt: TGTGCCAGCAGCCGCGGTCTTAGCACAGATACGCAGTATTTT; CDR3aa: CASSRGLSTDTQYF
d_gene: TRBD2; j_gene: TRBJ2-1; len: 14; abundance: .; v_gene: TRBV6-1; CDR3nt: TGTGCCAGCGGGGCGGGAGGGATCTACAATGAGCAGTTCTTC; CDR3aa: CASGAGGIYNEQFF
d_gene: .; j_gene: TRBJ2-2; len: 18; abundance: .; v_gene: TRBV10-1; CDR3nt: TGCGCCAGCAGTGAAATAGGAGTGGCAGGAGCGAACACCGGGGAGCTGTTTTTT; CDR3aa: CASSEIGVAGANTGELFF
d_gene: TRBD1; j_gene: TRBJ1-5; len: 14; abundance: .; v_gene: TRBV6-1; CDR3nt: TGTGCCACCACCGGACAGGTTAGCAATCAGCCCCAGCATTTT; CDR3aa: CATTGQVSNQPQHF
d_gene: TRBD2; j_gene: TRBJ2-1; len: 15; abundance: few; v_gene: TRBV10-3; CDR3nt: TGTGCCATCAGCGACCCTAGCGGGAGTTACAATGAGCAGTTCTTC; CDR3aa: CAISDPSGSYNEQFF
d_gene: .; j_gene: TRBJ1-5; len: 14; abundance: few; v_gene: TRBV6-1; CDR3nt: TGTGCCAGCAGTCCCCTCAGGGGCAATCAGCCCCAGCATTTT; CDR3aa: CASSPLRGNQPQHF
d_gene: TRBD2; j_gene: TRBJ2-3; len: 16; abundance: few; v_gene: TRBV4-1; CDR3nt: TGCGCCAGCAGCCAAACGGGACTAGTAGTGGCAGATACGCAGTATTTT; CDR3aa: CASSQTGLVVADTQYF
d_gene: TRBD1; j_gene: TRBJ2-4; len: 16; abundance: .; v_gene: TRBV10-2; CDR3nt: TGCGCCAGCAGTCATCCGGGACAGGGGTTCCAAAACATTCAGTACTTC; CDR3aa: CASSHPGQGFQNIQYF
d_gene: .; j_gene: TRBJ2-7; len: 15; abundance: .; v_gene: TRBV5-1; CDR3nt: TGCGCCAGCAGCTTGTTCCGGGACCCCCCCTACGAGCAGTACTTC; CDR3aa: CASSLFRDPPYEQYF
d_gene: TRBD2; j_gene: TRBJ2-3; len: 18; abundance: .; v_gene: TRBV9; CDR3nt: TGTGCCAGCAGTAGGGGACTAGCGGGAGGGCCGCCCACAGATACGCAGTATTTT; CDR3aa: CASSRGLAGGPPTDTQYF
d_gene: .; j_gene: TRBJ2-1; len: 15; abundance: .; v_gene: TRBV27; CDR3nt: TGTGCCAGCAGTTTGAGTGCGGGCGCGTACAATGAGCAGTTCTTC; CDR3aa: CASSLSAGAYNEQFF
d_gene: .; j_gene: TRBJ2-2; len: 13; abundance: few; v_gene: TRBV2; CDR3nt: TGTGCCAGCAGGAATGGGGGAACCGGGGAGCTGTTTTTT; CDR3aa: CASRNGGTGELFF
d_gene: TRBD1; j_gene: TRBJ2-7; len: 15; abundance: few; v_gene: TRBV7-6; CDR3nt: TGTGCCAGCAGCTTAGCAGACAGGGGAGACTACGAGCAGTACTTC; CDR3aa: CASSLADRGDYEQYF
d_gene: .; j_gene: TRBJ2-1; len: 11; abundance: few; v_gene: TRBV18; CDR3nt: TGTGCCAGCTCACGACAGAATGAGCAGTTCTTC; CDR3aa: CASSRQNEQFF
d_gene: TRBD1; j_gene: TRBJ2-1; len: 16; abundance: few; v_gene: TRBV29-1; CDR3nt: TGCAGCGTTGAAGTCAAAGACAGGGTCGAGAGAAATGAGCAGTTCTTC; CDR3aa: CSVEVKDRVERNEQFF
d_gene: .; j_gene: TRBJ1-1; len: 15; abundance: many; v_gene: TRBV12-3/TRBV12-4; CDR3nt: TGTGCCAGCAGTATCCCCGCGGTCTGGAACACTGAAGCTTTCTTT; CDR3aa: CASSIPAVWNTEAFF
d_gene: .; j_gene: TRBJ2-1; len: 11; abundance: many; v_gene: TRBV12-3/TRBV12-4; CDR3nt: TGTGCCAGCAGCTTACGCAATGAGCAGTTCTTC; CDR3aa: CASSLRNEQFF
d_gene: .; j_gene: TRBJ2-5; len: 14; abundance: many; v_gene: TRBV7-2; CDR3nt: TGTGCCAGCAGCTGGAGCCCTCGGTCAGAGACCCAGTACTTC; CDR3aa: CASSWSPRSETQYF
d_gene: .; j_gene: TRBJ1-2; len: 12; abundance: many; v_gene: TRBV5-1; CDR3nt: TGCGCCAGCAGCTTGGCTCAGTCGGGCTACACCTTC; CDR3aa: CASSLAQSGYTF
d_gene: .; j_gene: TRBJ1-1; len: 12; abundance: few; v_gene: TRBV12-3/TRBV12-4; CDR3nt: TGTGCGACGGGGGCTGGTATCGCTGAAGCTTTCTTT; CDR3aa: CATGAGIAEAFF
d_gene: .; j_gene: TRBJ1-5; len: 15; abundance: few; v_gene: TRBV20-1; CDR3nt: TGCAGTGCTAGGGCAGGGGAAAATAGCAATCAGCCCCAGCATTTT; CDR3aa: CSARAGENSNQPQHF
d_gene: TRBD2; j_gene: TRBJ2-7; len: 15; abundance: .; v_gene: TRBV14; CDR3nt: TGTGCCAGCAGCCTCCTAGCGGCCTACTCCTACGAGCAGTACTTC; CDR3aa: CASSLLAAYSYEQYF
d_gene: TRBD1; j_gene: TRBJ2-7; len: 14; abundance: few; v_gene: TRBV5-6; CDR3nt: TGTGCCAGCAGATCCGGGACAGGGCTTTACGAGCAGTACTTC; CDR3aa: CASRSGTGLYEQYF
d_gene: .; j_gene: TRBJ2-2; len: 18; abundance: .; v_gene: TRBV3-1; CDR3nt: TGTGCCAGCAGCCAAGTTCCTATCGGAGGGGGTCGAACCGGGGAGCTGTTTTTT; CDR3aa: CASSQVPIGGGRTGELFF
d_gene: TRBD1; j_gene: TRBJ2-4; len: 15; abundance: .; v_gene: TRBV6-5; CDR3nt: TGTGCCAGCAGTTCGAGACAGGGGCCAAGAGACATTCAGTACTTC; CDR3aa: CASSSRQGPRDIQYF
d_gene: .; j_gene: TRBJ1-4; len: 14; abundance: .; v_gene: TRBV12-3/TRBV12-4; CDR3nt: TGTGCCAGCAGTTTACAGGACACTAATGAAAAACTGTTTTTT; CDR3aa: CASSLQDTNEKLFF
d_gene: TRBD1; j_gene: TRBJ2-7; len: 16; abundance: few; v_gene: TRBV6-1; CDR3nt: TGTGCCAGCAGAAAACAACCCCGGGACAGGGGCTACGAGCAGTACTTC; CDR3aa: CASRKQPRDRGYEQYF
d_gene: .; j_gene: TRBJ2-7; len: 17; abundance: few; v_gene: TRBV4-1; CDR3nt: TGCGCCAGCAGCCAAGCCGTCGGGGGCGGACCCTCCTACGAGCAGTACTTC; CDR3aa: CASSQAVGGGPSYEQYF
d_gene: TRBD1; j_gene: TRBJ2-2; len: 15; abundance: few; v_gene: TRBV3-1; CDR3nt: TGTGCCAGCAGCCAAGACGGACAGGGGGCCGGGGAGCTGTTTTTT; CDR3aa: CASSQDGQGAGELFF
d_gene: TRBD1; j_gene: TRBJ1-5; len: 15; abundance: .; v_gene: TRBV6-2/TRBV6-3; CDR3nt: TGTGCCAGCAGTTACCTTGGACAGGGCAATCAGCCCCAGCATTTT; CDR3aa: CASSYLGQGNQPQHF
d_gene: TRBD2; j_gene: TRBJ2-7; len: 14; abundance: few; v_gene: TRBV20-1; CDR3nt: TGCAGTGCGGTCGTGCCTAGCGGGCCGTACGAGCAGTACTTC; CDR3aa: CSAVVPSGPYEQYF
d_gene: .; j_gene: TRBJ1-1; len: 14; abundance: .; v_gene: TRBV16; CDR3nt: TGTGCCAGCAGCCAAAGTTACAGTAACACTGAAGCTTTCTTT; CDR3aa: CASSQSYSNTEAFF
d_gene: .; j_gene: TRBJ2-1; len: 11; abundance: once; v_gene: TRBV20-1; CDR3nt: TGCAGTGCTAGAGTGGGCGGTAAGCAGTTCTTC; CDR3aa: CSARVGGKQFF
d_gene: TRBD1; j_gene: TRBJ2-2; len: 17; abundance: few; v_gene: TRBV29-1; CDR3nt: TGCAGCGTACTACTCTTTTCCGGGACAGCGAACACCGGGGAGCTGTTTTTT; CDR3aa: CSVLLFSGTANTGELFF